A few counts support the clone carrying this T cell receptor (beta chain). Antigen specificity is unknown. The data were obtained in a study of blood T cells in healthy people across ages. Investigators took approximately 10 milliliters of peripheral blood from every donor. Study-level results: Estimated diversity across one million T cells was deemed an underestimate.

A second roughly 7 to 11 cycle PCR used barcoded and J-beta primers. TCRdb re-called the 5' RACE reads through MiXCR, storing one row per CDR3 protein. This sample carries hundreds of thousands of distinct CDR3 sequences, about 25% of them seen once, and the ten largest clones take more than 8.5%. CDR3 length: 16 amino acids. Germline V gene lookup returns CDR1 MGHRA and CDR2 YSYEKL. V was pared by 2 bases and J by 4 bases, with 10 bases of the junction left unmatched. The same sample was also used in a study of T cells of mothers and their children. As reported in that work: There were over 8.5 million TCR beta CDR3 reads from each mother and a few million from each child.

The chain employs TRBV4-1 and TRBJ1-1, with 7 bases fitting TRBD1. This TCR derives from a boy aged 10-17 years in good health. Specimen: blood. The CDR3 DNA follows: TGCGCCAGCAGCCAACCAGGGGGGAGGACGGGCACTGAAGCTTTCTTT. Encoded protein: CASSQPGGRTGTEAFF.